This TCR beta chain stems from a study of cytomegalovirus exposure and HLA in healthy donors. Findings and limits, study-wide: In an earlier analysis, productive rearrangement rates for most beta V segments clustered near 87% or 30%. When analyzed later, a missense DCLRE1C variant was found to be linked to TCR beta V- and J-gene trimming. A few CMV-associated chains were confirmed in vitro to be specific for CMV antigens.

The germline gives CDR1 MNHNS, CDR2 SASEGT. V shed 2 bases, J shed 6 bases, and the junction held 6 bases outside the gene matches. The CDR3 has 15 residues. PCR primers comprised 60 Vbeta and 13 Jbeta primers. Here immunoSEQ multiplex PCR was the method, and the copy in TCRdb shows in-frame clones only, minus some. This sample has about 190,000 clones, with 70% to 90% found just once. Concerning this clone itself: Its antigen is undetermined.

This clonotype was sampled from a young woman in good health and CMV-seronegative. Sequencing used PBMCs. The chain carries TRBV6-1 and TRBJ1-5; 8 bases match TRBD1. The CDR3 loop is CASSETQGASQPQHF. DNA of the CDR3: TGTGCCAGCAGTGAAACTCAGGGGGCAAGTCAGCCCCAGCATTTT.